This TCR beta chain stems from a study of T cell changes during pregnancy in multiple sclerosis. The assay was immunoSEQ multiplex PCR, and TCRdb's table has in-frame clones only and misses some. The sample carries 45,000 or so clones, more than 85% recorded once. Trimming cost V 5 bases and J 3 bases, with 18 bases left between them. Germline V CDR1 and CDR2: SEHNR, FQNEAQ (reference sequence). The CDR3 is made up of 16 amino acids. The sample was CD8+ T cells from peripheral blood mononuclear cells, taken after pregnancy. The receptor comes from a female donor with multiple sclerosis, enrolled in a pregnancy study. The V and J genes are TRBV7-9 and TRBJ2-3; weak D call: TRBD2 (5 bases). The CDR3 is CASSPKRYQGTDTQYF. The CDR3 DNA reads as TGTGCCAGCAGCCCTAAGCGGTACCAAGGGACAGATACGCAGTATTTT.